This T cell receptor (beta chain) is drawn from a study of shared T cell receptors in the human thymus. Sequencing used immunoSEQ multiplex PCR; TCRdb keeps in-frame clones, though not all of them. The sample holds 700,000 or so clones, over 75% seen once. The CDR3 contains 15 residues. Deletions cut 0 bases from V and 4 bases from J, with 8 bases between. CDR1 SGHRS and CDR2 YFSETQ come from the germline V gene. This sample also appeared in a second study, on human thymus T cells. In that study: In corrective heart surgery, resections were taken, and these provided the thymus tissue. Repertoires sampled from thymus and blood appeared biased in V and J gene usage. Among unrelated individuals, related research reported thymic repertoires that overlapped highly.

Sequencing input: thymocytes. This sequence was found in a girl in the first two years of life with a congenital heart defect. J is TRBJ1-6 and V is TRBV5-1; maybe TRBD1 (5 bases). The CDR3 loop reads CASSLAGQYNSPLHF. In nucleotides, the CDR3 is TGCGCCAGCAGCTTGGCAGGGCAGTATAATTCACCCCTCCACTTT.